These 27 T cell receptor beta chains originate from one sample sequenced in a study of CD8+CD57+ T cells in acquired aplastic anemia. Patients chosen for sequencing had shown CD8+CD57+ cell expansion by flow cytometry. Researchers used genomic DNA as the template to profile TCR beta VDJ and CDR3. Each CDR3 protein is one row after TCRdb ran MiXCR on the reads. The sample holds approximately 150,000 distinct CDR3 sequences, under 55% seen once. Sequencing was carried out using sorted CD4+, CD8+, or CD8+CD57+ T cells (not recorded which) from PBMCs. The receptors derive from a human donor with aplastic anemia.

This clonotype was detected only a few times. The chain employs TRBV6-2 or TRBV6-3 and TRBJ1-2; no clear D gene. The CDR3 is 18 amino acids. Germline CDR1 reads MNHEY; CDR2 reads SVGEGT. With 2 bases removed from V and 8 bases from J, the gap between germline ends came to 27 bases. This CDR3 is CASSYAVSSARSRRGYTF. CDR3 nucleotide sequence: TGTGCCAGCAGTTACGCTGTATCCAGCGCCCGATCTCGCCGGGGCTACACCTTC.

This clonotype occurred many times. The rearrangement joins TRBV20-1 to TRBJ2-1, with TRBD2 matching over 7 bases. Unmatched junction bases numbered 11, after V lost 6 bases and J lost 6 bases. CDR3 length: 14 amino acids. CDR1 is DFQATT, CDR2 SNEGSKA, per germline (reference sequence). CDR3 nucleotide sequence: TGCAGTGCCCTCCCGCGGGGGAGCATCAATGAGCAGTTCTTC. Translation: CSALPRGSINEQFF.

This clonotype was observed at least ten times. The V call is TRBV20-1, the J call TRBJ2-7, with 7 nucleotides matching TRBD2. Looked up from germline, CDR1 is DFQATT and CDR2 is SNEGSKA (reference sequence). The CDR3 consists of 12 residues. For the CDR3, the DNA is TGCAGCACATGGGGGAGGGCAGACGAGCAGTACTTC. Amino acid sequence: CSTWGRADEQYF.

This sequence joins TRBV20-1 and TRBJ2-3, with a tentative D call TRBD1 (6 bases). The CDR3 runs to 14 residues. Trimming took off 7 bases at V and 0 bases at J, with 14 bases between the two ends. Per the germline V gene, CDR1 is DFQATT and CDR2 is SNEGSKA (reference sequence). CDR3 sequence: CSGSDRRSTDTQYF. The CDR3 coding sequence is TGCAGTGGATCGGACAGAAGAAGCACAGATACGCAGTATTTT.

The sample holds many counts of this clonotype. The chain is built from TRBV5-6 and TRBJ1-1; D is undetermined. The CDR3 is 14 amino acids. CDR1 is SGHDT and CDR2 is YYEEEE in the germline V gene. V was clipped by 4 bases and J by 1 base, with 11 bases between them. This CDR3 is CASSLVTANTEAFF. The CDR3 nucleotides read TGTGCCAGCAGCCTTGTGACGGCGAACACTGAAGCTTTCTTT.

In this sample, this clonotype turned up many times. This chain connects TRBV10-3 to TRBJ1-2; maybe TRBD1 (5 bases). The V end was cut by 8 bases, the J end by 1 base, with 17 bases between. The CDR3 sequence is 15 residues long. Germline loops: CDR1 ENHRY, CDR2 SYGVKD. The CDR3 protein is CAISPRGDVNYGYTF. The CDR3 bases are TGTGCCATCTCCCCGAGAGGGGATGTTAACTATGGCTACACCTTC.

This clonotype was recorded many times. The chain combines TRBV20-1 with TRBJ2-5, with D possibly matching TRBD2 (6 bases). Germline V gene lookup returns CDR1 DFQATT and CDR2 SNEGSKA (reference sequence). Trimming took 4 bases from V and 1 from J, leaving 13 bases between them. CDR3 length: 14 residues. The CDR3 region has the DNA TGCAGTGCTACTCCCCGGACTACCCAAGAGACCCAGTACTTC. It translates to CSATPRTTQETQYF.

This chain uses TRBV2 with TRBJ2-1; D possibly uses TRBD1 or TRBD2 (5 bases each). The ends were cut back, 1 base at V and 9 bases at J, with 16 bases in the middle. Germline-derived CDR1 and CDR2 are SNHLY and FYNNEI. There are 15 residues in the CDR3. The CDR3 protein is CASSEEGPGSGEQFF. CDR3 nucleotides: TGTGCCAGCAGTGAAGAAGGGCCAGGGAGCGGTGAGCAGTTCTTC.

This clonotype was picked up many times. This chain links TRBV4-1 with TRBJ2-7, with 8 positions matching TRBD1. The CDR3 sequence is 14 residues long. In germline, CDR1 is MGHRA, CDR2 YSYEKL. The V and J ends lost 6 bases and 6 bases, in that order; junction bases with no gene match: 10. CDR3 protein: CASRAGTGGFEQYF. For the CDR3, the DNA is TGCGCCAGCAGGGCCGGGACAGGCGGATTCGAGCAGTACTTC.

This clonotype has a count of ten or more. The chain combines TRBV5-1 with TRBJ2-2; D perhaps matches TRBD1 (6 bases). This CDR3 spans 16 amino acids. Trimming stripped 2 bases from V and 0 bases from J, with 11 bases between. The germline V gene has CDR1 SGHRS and CDR2 YFSETQ. As DNA, the CDR3 is TGCGCCAGCAGCTTCAGGGGCAGTGCGAACACCGGGGAGCTGTTTTTT. Protein: CASSFRGSANTGELFF.

Many counts were recorded for this clonotype. The CDR3 region is CASSSHRDSSYEQYF. Written as DNA, the CDR3 is TGTGCCAGCAGCTCCCACCGGGACTCTTCCTACGAGCAGTACTTC. The V call is TRBV7-2, the J call TRBJ2-7; perhaps TRBD2 as D (6 bases). Between the trimmed V and J ends, which lost 4 bases and 1 base, there was a span of 14 bases. CDR3 length: 15 residues. Looked up from germline, CDR1 is SGHTA and CDR2 is FQGNSA.

This clonotype was seen repeatedly, ten times or more. The rearrangement uses TRBV20-1 and TRBJ1-6; possibly TRBD1 for D (5 bases). Trimming left V 3 bases short and J 0 bases short, with 9 bases between. The CDR3 is 15 residues long. CDR1 is DFQATT, CDR2 SNEGSKA, per germline (reference sequence). CDR3 sequence: CSARGGSSYNSPLHF. CDR3 DNA: TGCAGTGCTAGGGGGGGGAGCTCCTATAATTCACCCCTCCACTTT.

The chain carries TRBV29-1 and TRBJ2-5, with 11 bases lining up with TRBD2. The V segment lost 3 bases and the J segment 5 bases; nucleotides outside the gene matches: 2. Looked up from germline, CDR1 is SQVTM and CDR2 is ANQGSEA. This CDR3 region has 13 residues. CDR3 DNA sequence: TGCAGCGTTGATTTAGCGGGGGGGGAGACCCAGTACTTC. It encodes CSVDLAGGETQYF.

This sequence joins TRBV3-1 and TRBJ2-5, with 8 bases aligning to TRBD1. The CDR3 loop spans 15 amino acids. The V gene's germline CDR1 is LGHDT and CDR2 YNNKEL (reference sequence). After removal of 1 base from V and 5 bases from J, the junction contained 6 bases not matched to a gene. For the CDR3, the DNA is TGTGCCAGCAGCCAAGCGACAGGGGCCGCGGAGACCCAGTACTTC. Its translation is CASSQATGAAETQYF.

The chain employs TRBV25-1 and TRBJ1-5; 11 nucleotides align to TRBD1. The CDR3 sequence is 15 residues long. V dropped 6 bases and J dropped 3; count of bases not matched to a gene: 4. Germline lookup yields CDR1 MGHDK and CDR2 SYGVNS. In DNA form, the CDR3 reads TGTGCCAGCAGAGGACAGGGGGCCTCCAATCAGCCCCAGCATTTT. The encoded protein is CASRGQGASNQPQHF.

Only one count was recorded for this clonotype. The rearrangement joins TRBV29-1 to TRBJ2-5; 11 bases align to TRBD1. CDR1 SQVTM and CDR2 ANQGSEA come from the germline V gene. The CDR3 loop spans 13 amino acids. V was clipped by 4 bases and J by 4 bases; unmatched bases: 2. The CDR3: CSVGGQGGETQYF. The DNA of the CDR3 is TGCAGCGTTGGGGGACAGGGGGGAGAGACCCAGTACTTC.

This clonotype was picked up many times. The V and J genes are TRBV6-2 or TRBV6-3 and TRBJ1-2, with D unresolved. Trimming took 6 bases from V and 5 from J, leaving 7 bases between them. The CDR3 covers 11 residues. The germline gives CDR1 MNHEY, CDR2 SVGEGT. CDR3 nucleotides: TGTGCCAGCAGGGGTATTTATGGCTACACCTTC. Its protein is CASRGIYGYTF.

The genes are TRBV20-1 and TRBJ2-5; 9 bases map to TRBD2. Germline-derived CDR1 and CDR2 are DFQATT and SNEGSKA (reference sequence). The J segment lost 2 bases and the V segment lost 5 bases, leaving 12 bases of the junction unmatched. CDR3 size: 16 residues. The CDR3: CSALPAGGPHQETQYF. In DNA form, the CDR3 reads TGCAGTGCTCTTCCCGCGGGAGGGCCTCATCAAGAGACCCAGTACTTC.

The genes are TRBV9 and TRBJ2-3; D not resolved. Germline assignment: CDR1 SGDLS and CDR2 YYNGEE. With 2 bases removed from V and 2 bases from J, the gap between germline ends came to 9 bases. This CDR3 is 14 amino acids long. The CDR3 coding sequence is TGTGCCAGCAGCGTTACGAGTTTCACAGATACGCAGTATTTT. Its protein product is CASSVTSFTDTQYF.

This clonotype was seen many times. This chain connects TRBV5-5 to TRBJ1-1; TRBD1 is a possible D gene (5 bases). The V gene's germline CDR1 is SGHKS and CDR2 YYEKEE (reference sequence). V was shortened by 4 bases and J by 1 base, with 8 bases between the two germline ends. The CDR3 covers 13 residues. For the CDR3, the DNA is TGTGCCAGCAGCCCCGGGACGAACACTGAAGCTTTCTTT. Translated, it gives CASSPGTNTEAFF.

This clonotype appeared many times. This chain joins TRBV7-9 and TRBJ2-1; tentative D call: TRBD2 (6 bases). Germline V gene lookup returns CDR1 SEHNR and CDR2 FQNEAQ (reference sequence). The length of the CDR3 is 13 residues. The V end lost 2 bases, the J end lost 9 bases, and 11 bases lay between the germline ends. In nucleotides, the CDR3 is TGTGCCAGCAGCTTAATGGAGGGGTCTGAGCAGTTCTTC. This encodes CASSLMEGSEQFF.

This clonotype was picked up one time. The chain uses TRBV2 and TRBJ2-7; 10 bases match TRBD2. V shed 8 bases and J 4 bases; nucleotides not matched to a gene: 11. Germline V lookup: CDR1 SNHLY, CDR2 FYNNEI. This CDR3 contains 15 residues. The CDR3 nucleotides read TGTGCCAGCGGGGGGAGGCCTAGCGGGGGTTACGAGCAGTACTTC. Its protein is CASGGRPSGGYEQYF.

A note on this clonotype: A read error may explain this, as a much larger clone is one base away. The chain links TRBV11-2 to TRBJ2-2; maybe TRBD2 (5 bases). Per the germline V gene, CDR1 is SGHAT and CDR2 is FQNNGV. This CDR3 is 12 amino acids long. CDR3: CASRLSAGELSF. DNA of the CDR3: TGTGCCAGCAGGTTGTCGGCCGGGGAGCTGTCTTTT. Combining the CDR3 with reference TRBV11-2 and TRBJ2-2 gives the whole variable domain EAGVAQSPRYKIIEKRQSVAFWCNPISGHATLYWYQQILGQGPKLLIQFQNNGVVDDSQLPKDRFSAERLKGVDSTLKIQPAKLEDSAVYLCASRLSAGELSFGEGSRLTVL.

Only one count was recorded for this clonotype. A much more abundant neighbour one base away suggests this may be a read error. The chain couples TRBV12-3 or TRBV12-4 to TRBJ1-6, with D possibly being TRBD1 (5 bases). This CDR3 region has 15 residues. The CDR3 nucleotides are TGTGCCAGCGGTTTTAGGGGCTCCTATAATTCACCCCTCCACTTT. Its translation is CASGFRGSYNSPLHF.

Details on this clonotype: Being one base from a much bigger clone, this may be a read error. This sequence joins TRBV12-3 or TRBV12-4 and TRBJ2-2; D unresolved. V was pared by 8 bases and J by 5 bases, with 6 bases between. The CDR3 has 11 amino acids. The CDR3 is CASARTGELFF. CDR3 DNA: TGTGCCAGCGCACGGACCGGGGAGCTGTTTTTT.

Worth noting for this clonotype: A much larger clone lies a single base off, so this may be a read error. The chain couples TRBV4-1 to TRBJ2-5; D remains unclear. The germline gives CDR1 MGHRA, CDR2 YSYEKL. This CDR3 region has 13 residues. CDR3 nucleotides: TGCGCCAGCAGCCCGATGGGGTTAGAGTCCCAGTACTTC. Its protein is CASSPMGLESQYF.

The V and J genes are TRBV9 and TRBJ2-5, with D perhaps matching TRBD1 (5 bases). CDR3 size: 13 residues. The V gene's germline CDR1 is SGDLS and CDR2 YYNGEE. V lost 2 bases, J lost 5 bases, and 10 bases lay in between. The CDR3 sequence: CASSVGQEETQYF. CDR3 in DNA: TGTGCCAGCAGCGTCGGACAAGAGGAGACCCAGTACTTC.